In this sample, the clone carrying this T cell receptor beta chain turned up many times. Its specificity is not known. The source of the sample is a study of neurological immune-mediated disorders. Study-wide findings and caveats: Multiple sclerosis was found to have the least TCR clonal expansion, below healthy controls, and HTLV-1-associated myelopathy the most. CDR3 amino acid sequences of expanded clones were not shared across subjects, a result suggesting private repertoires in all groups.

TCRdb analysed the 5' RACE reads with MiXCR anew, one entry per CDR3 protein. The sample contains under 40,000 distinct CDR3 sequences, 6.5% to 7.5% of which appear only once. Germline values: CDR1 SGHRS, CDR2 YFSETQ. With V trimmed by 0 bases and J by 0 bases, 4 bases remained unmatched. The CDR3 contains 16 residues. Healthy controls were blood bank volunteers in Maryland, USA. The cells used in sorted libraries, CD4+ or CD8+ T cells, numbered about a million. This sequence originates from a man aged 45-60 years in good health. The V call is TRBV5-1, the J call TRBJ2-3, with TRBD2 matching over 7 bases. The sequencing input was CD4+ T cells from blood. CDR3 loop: CASSLAGAGSTDTQYF. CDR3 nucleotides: TGCGCCAGCAGCTTGGCCGGAGCGGGAAGCACAGATACGCAGTATTTT.